The next 19 T cell receptor beta chains were all read from a single sample in a study of blood T cell repertoires in COVID-19. The repertoire was sequenced with immunoSEQ multiplex PCR; TCRdb's copy has only in-frame clones and lacks some. The repertoire holds 200,000 to 250,000 clones, 88% seen once, with around 3.8% in the top ten. The specimen sequenced was PBMCs or T cells enriched from blood (not recorded which). The receptor source for this set is a woman aged 25-40 years who had been exposed to COVID-19.

CDR3 sequence (DNA): TGTGCCATCAGTGACAGGATGAACACTGAAGCTTTCTTT. It is translated as CAISDRMNTEAFF. J is TRBJ1-1 and V is TRBV10-3; D remains ambiguous. V lost 3 bases and J 0 bases, leaving 5 bases between the germline ends. The CDR3 runs 13 residues. Germline V lookup: CDR1 ENHRY, CDR2 SYGVKD.

V gene TRBV20-1 combines with J gene TRBJ2-1; perhaps TRBD2 as D (5 bases). This CDR3 contains 11 residues. V gave up 8 bases and J gave up 5 bases, with 10 bases separating them. In germline, CDR1 is DFQATT, CDR2 SNEGSKA (reference sequence). Written as DNA, the CDR3 is TGCAGTCCTTCGGGAAACAATGAGCAGTTCTTC. Its translation is CSPSGNNEQFF.

CDR3 region: CASRDRSSYNSPLHF. DNA of the CDR3: TGTGCCAGCAGGGACAGGAGCTCCTATAATTCACCCCTCCACTTT. The chain recombines TRBV25-1 with TRBJ1-6; 7 bases are a match to TRBD1. After removal of 6 bases from V and 0 bases from J, the junction contained 2 bases not matched to a gene. Germline CDR1 reads MGHDK; CDR2 reads SYGVNS. This CDR3 region has 15 residues.

V is TRBV23-1 and J is TRBJ1-3; weak D call: TRBD1 (5 bases). TRBV23-1 is annotated as an ORF whose role is uncertain. V dropped 4 bases and J dropped 0 bases, with 16 bases sitting between them. This CDR3 is 17 amino acids long. CDR3 in DNA: TGCGCCAGCAGTCCACTCACCAAACAGGACTCTGGAAACACCATATATTTT. Amino acids: CASSPLTKQDSGNTIYF.

The chain is built from TRBV7-9 and TRBJ1-4, with D maybe TRBD1 (6 bases). The V end lost 4 bases, the J end lost 8 bases, and 11 bases lay between the germline ends. Germline V gives CDR1 SEHNR, CDR2 FQNEAQ (reference sequence). The CDR3 totals 13 residues. CDR3 sequence reads: CASSSQGGEKLFF. CDR3 bases: TGTGCCAGCAGCTCACAGGGAGGGGAAAAACTGTTTTTT.

The chain couples TRBV5-1 to TRBJ1-2; a possible D gene is TRBD1 (6 bases). Trimming pared 1 base from V and 5 bases from J, leaving 12 bases between. In germline, CDR1 is SGHRS, CDR2 YFSETQ. CDR3 size: 14 residues. CDR3 amino acids: CASSLSGHQYGYTF. In nucleotides, the CDR3 is TGCGCCAGCAGCTTGTCGGGACACCAGTATGGCTACACCTTC.

This chain uses TRBV27 with TRBJ1-1; a weak D match, TRBD1 (5 bases). The CDR3 sequence is 12 residues long. Per the germline V gene, CDR1 is MNHEY and CDR2 is SMNVEV (reference sequence). Deletions cut 8 bases from V and 7 bases from J, with 14 bases between. CDR3 residues: CASQGGGDEAFF. DNA for the CDR3: TGTGCCAGCCAAGGTGGGGGGGATGAAGCTTTCTTT.

The chain uses TRBV7-2 and TRBJ1-4; 9 bases fit TRBD1. V lost 3 bases and J lost 5; bases outside the gene matches: 10. This CDR3 is 17 amino acids long. Germline V CDR1 and CDR2: SGHTA, FQGNSA. CDR3 protein: CASSFRTGDGVNEKLFF. The CDR3 DNA reads TGTGCCAGCAGCTTTAGGACAGGGGACGGGGTAAATGAAAAACTGTTTTTT. The entire variable domain, with the rest obtained from reference TRBV7-2 and TRBJ1-4, is as follows: GAGVSQSPSNKVTEKGKDVELRCDPISGHTALYWYRQSLGQGLEFLIYFQGNSAPDKSGLPSDRFSAERTGGSVSTLTIQRTQQEDSAVYLCASSFRTGDGVNEKLFFGSGTQLSVL.

This chain joins TRBV25-1 and TRBJ2-3; no clear D gene. The CDR3 totals 14 residues. CDR1 and CDR2 (germline): MGHDK, SYGVNS. The V gene lost 2 bases and the J gene lost 1 base, with 7 bases spanning the gap. The CDR3 loop is CASSEPRGTDTQYF. The DNA for the CDR3 is TGTGCCAGCAGTGAACCCCGGGGCACAGATACGCAGTATTTT.

The V gene is TRBV5-6, the J gene TRBJ1-2; tentative D call: TRBD1 (6 bases). CDR1 and CDR2 (germline): SGHDT, YYEEEE. Trimming removed 4 bases at V and 0 bases at J, with 16 bases between. The CDR3 covers 16 residues. CDR3 region: CASSRKWDTANYGYTF. In DNA, the CDR3 is TGTGCCAGCAGCCGAAAGTGGGACACGGCTAACTATGGCTACACCTTC.

This chain links TRBV2 with TRBJ1-6, with D maybe TRBD1 (6 bases). The CDR3 runs to 14 residues. Per germline, CDR1 SNHLY and CDR2 FYNNEI. V lost 6 bases, J lost 7 bases, and 13 bases lay in between. CDR3: CASRLQGRNSPLHF. The CDR3 DNA is TGTGCCAGCAGGTTACAGGGACGAAATTCACCCCTCCACTTT.

The genes are TRBV28 and TRBJ2-7, with 11 bases aligning to TRBD2. Germline V gene lookup returns CDR1 MDHEN and CDR2 SYDVKM. With V trimmed by 11 bases and J by 2 bases, 11 bases remained unmatched. The CDR3 runs to 15 residues. This chain's CDR3 is CASHSGTSGTYEQYF. CDR3 nucleotides: TGTGCCTCCCATTCCGGGACTAGCGGTACCTACGAGCAGTACTTC.

The chain links TRBV5-5 to TRBJ1-4; D possibly corresponds to TRBD1 (5 bases). With 0 bases removed from V and 8 bases from J, the gap between germline ends came to 11 bases. This CDR3 has 14 residues. Germline V CDR1 and CDR2: SGHKS, YYEKEE (reference sequence). CDR3 loop: CASSLEAGREKLFF. Here the CDR3 DNA reads TGTGCCAGCAGCTTGGAGGCAGGGAGGGAAAAACTGTTTTTT.

This clone was seen a few times. The chain recombines TRBV6-2 or TRBV6-3 with TRBJ2-1; D ambiguous. Trimming stripped 2 bases from V and 4 bases from J, with 12 bases between. In germline, CDR1 is MNHEY, CDR2 SVGEGT. The CDR3 contains 15 residues. The CDR3 region is CASSYAAPTYNEQFF. In DNA, the CDR3 is TGTGCCAGCAGTTACGCAGCGCCCACTTACAATGAGCAGTTCTTC.

This chain links TRBV5-1 with TRBJ1-2; D gene unclear. This CDR3 is built from 13 residues. Germline values: CDR1 SGHRS, CDR2 YFSETQ. V lost 4 bases and J lost 7, with 14 bases in between. The CDR3 loop is CASSLPYGRGYTF. In nucleotides, the CDR3 is TGCGCCAGCAGCCTCCCCTACGGTCGTGGCTACACCTTC.

There are a few counts of this clone. The CDR3 sequence is CASSSIAGGLNEQFF. In DNA form, the CDR3 reads TGTGCCAGCAGCTCCATAGCGGGAGGGCTCAATGAGCAGTTCTTC. The chain combines TRBV6-5 with TRBJ2-1; TRBD2 aligns across 11 bases. The CDR3 runs to 15 residues. Germline CDR1 and CDR2: MNHEY and SVGAGI. Losses at the gene ends were 6 bases for V and 6 bases for J; bases not matched to a gene: 7.

The rearrangement joins TRBV10-3 to TRBJ1-1; 8 bases fit TRBD1. This CDR3 spans 15 amino acids. The V and J ends lost 6 bases and 2 bases, in that order; junction bases with no gene match: 8. Per the germline V gene, CDR1 is ENHRY and CDR2 is SYGVKD. CDR3 in DNA: TGTGCCATCAGACGTCCAGGGGGCCCAAACACTGAAGCTTTCTTT. It specifies CAIRRPGGPNTEAFF.

This rearrangement joins TRBV7-2 to TRBJ2-6, with TRBD1 matching 12 bases. The CDR3 length is 18 residues. V lost 2 bases and J lost 4; bases outside the gene matches: 6. Looked up from germline, CDR1 is SGHTA and CDR2 is FQGNSA. The CDR3 reads CASSLRGQGALGANVLTF. The CDR3 coding sequence is TGTGCCAGCAGCTTAAGGGGACAGGGGGCGTTGGGGGCCAACGTCCTGACTTTC.

This chain connects TRBV7-9 to TRBJ1-5; the D gene is possibly TRBD1 (6 bases). The CDR3 extends over 14 amino acids. Germline loops: CDR1 SEHNR, CDR2 FQNEAQ (reference sequence). The germline V and J ends were trimmed by 2 bases and 5 bases, with 10 bases remaining between them. The CDR3 here is CASSLSGDYQPQHF. For the CDR3, the DNA is TGTGCCAGCAGCTTATCAGGGGATTATCAGCCCCAGCATTTT.